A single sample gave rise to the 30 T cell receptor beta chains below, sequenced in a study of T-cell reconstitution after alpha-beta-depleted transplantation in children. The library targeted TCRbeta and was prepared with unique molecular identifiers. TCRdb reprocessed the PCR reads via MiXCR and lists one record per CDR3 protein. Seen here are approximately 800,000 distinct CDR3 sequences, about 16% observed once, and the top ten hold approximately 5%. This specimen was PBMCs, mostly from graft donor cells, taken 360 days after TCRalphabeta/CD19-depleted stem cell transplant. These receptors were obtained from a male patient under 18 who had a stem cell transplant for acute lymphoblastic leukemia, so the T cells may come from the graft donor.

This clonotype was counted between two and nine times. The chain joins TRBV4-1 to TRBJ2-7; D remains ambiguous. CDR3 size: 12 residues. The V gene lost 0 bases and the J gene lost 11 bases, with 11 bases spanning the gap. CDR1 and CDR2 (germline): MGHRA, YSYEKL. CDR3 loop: CASSQDWQLKYF. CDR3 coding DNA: TGCGCCAGCAGCCAAGACTGGCAGCTGAAGTACTTC.

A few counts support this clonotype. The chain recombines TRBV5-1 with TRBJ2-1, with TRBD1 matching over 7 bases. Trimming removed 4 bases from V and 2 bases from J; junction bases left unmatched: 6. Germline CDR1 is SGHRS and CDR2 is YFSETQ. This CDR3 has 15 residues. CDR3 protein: CASSPDRMPYNEQFF. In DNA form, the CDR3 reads TGCGCCAGCAGCCCGGACAGGATGCCCTACAATGAGCAGTTCTTC.

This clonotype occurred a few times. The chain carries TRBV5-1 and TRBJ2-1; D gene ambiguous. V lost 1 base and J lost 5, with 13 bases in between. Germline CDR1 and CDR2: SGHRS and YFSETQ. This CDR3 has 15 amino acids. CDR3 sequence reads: CASSLSNYVNNEQFF. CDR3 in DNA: TGCGCCAGCAGCTTGAGCAACTACGTTAACAATGAGCAGTTCTTC.

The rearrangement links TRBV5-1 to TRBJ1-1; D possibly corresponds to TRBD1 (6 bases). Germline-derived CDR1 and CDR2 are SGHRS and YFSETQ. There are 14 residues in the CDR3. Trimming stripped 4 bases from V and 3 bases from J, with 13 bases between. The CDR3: CASSTGTPHTEAFF. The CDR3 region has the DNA TGCGCCAGCAGCACCGGGACACCTCACACTGAAGCTTTCTTT.

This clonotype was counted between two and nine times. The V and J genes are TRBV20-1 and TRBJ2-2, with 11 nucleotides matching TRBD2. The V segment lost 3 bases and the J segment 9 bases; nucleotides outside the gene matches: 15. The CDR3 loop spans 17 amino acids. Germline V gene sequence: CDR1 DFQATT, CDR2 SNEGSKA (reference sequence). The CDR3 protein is CSASRGGSGRAQRELFF. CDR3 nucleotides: TGCAGTGCTAGCAGGGGAGGTAGCGGGAGGGCCCAGCGGGAGCTGTTTTTT.

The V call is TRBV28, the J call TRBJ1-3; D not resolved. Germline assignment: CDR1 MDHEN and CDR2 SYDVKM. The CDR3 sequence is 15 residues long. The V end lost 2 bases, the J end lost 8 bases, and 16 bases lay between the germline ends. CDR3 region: CASSLAAPPGYTIYF. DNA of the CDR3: TGTGCCAGCAGTTTAGCGGCCCCGCCGGGGTACACCATATATTTT.

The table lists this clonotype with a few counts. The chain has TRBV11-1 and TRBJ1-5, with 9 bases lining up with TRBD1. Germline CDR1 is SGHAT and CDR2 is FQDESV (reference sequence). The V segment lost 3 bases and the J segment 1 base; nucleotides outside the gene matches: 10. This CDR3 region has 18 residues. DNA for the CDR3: TGTGCCAGCAGCTTCGGACAGGGGCTTCCCTCGAGCAATCAGCCCCAGCATTTT. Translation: CASSFGQGLPSSNQPQHF.

CDR3 sequence (DNA): TGCAGTGCTAGAGATGGACTTCTTTACGAGCAGTACTTC. Its protein product is CSARDGLLYEQYF. The chain has TRBV20-1 and TRBJ2-7; D perhaps matches TRBD2 (5 bases). V lost 0 bases, J lost 4 bases, and 10 bases lay in between. This CDR3 spans 13 amino acids. The germline gives CDR1 DFQATT, CDR2 SNEGSKA (reference sequence).

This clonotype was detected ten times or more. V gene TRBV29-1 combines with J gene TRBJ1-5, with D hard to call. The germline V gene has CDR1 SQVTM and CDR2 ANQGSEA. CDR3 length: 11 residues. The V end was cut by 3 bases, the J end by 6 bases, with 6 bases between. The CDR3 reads CSVDNGQPQHF. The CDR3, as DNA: TGCAGCGTTGATAACGGTCAGCCCCAGCATTTT.

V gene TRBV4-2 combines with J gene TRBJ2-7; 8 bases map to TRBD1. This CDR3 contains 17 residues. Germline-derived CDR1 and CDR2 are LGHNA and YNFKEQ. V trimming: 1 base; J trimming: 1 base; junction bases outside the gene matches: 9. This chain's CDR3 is CASSQVSIRDRSYEQYF. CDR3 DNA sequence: TGTGCCAGCAGCCAAGTATCAATCCGGGACAGGTCCTACGAGCAGTACTTC.

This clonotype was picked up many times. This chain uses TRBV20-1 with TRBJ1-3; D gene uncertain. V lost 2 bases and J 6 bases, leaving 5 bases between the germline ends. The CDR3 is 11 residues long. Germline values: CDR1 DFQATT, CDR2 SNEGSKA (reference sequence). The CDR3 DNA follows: TGCAGTGCTAGAAAATCAAACACCATATATTTT. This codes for CSARKSNTIYF.

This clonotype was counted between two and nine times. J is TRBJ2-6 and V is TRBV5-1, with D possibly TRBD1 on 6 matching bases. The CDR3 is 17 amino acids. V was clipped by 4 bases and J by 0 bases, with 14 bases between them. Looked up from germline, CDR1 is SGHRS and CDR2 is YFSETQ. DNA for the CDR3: TGCGCCAGCAGCCCAAGGGGGATCTACTCTGGGGCCAACGTCCTGACTTTC. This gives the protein CASSPRGIYSGANVLTF.

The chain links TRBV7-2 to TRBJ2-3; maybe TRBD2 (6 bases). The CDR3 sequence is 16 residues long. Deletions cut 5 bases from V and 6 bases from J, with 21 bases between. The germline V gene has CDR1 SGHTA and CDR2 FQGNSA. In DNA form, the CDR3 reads TGTGCCAGCAGCCCTATCGCGGGACTGGGGGTTGATACGCAGTATTTT. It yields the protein CASSPIAGLGVDTQYF.

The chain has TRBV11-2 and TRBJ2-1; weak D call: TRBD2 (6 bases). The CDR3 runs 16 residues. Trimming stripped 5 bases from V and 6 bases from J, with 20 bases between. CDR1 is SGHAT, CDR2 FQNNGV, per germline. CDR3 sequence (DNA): TGTGCCAGCAGCCCCTGGGTAGGGCAGGGAGGCAATGAGCAGTTCTTC. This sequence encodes CASSPWVGQGGNEQFF.

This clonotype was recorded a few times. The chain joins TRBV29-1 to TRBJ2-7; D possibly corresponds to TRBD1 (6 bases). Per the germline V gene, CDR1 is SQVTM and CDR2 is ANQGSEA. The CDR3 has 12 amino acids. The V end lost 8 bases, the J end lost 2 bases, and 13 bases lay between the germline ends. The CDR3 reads CSSRTDPYEQYF. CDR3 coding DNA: TGCAGCAGTAGGACAGACCCCTACGAGCAGTACTTC.

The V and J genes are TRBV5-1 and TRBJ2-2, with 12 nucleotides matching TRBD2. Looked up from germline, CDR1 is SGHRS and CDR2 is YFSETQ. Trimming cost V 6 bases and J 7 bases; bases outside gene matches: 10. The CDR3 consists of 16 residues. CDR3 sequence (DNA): TGCGCCAGCAACTTAGGACTAGCGGGAACCGGCGGGGAGCTGTTTTTT. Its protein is CASNLGLAGTGGELFF.

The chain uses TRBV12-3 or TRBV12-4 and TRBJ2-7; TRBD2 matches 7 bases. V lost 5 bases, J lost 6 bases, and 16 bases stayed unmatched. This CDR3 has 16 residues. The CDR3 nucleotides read TGTGCCAGCAGTCCGATCCGGACTAGAATTAAGGGCGAGCAGTACTTC. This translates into CASSPIRTRIKGEQYF.

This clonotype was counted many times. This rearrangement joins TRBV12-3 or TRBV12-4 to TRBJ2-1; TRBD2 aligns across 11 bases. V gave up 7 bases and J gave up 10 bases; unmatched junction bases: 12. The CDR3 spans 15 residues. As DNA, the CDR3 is TGTGCCAGCACAAATAGCGGGAGGGCCCTCAAGGAGCAGTTCTTC. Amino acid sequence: CASTNSGRALKEQFF.

The CDR3 bases are TGTGCCAGCAGGACAGGGGCCGGGACTGAAGCTTTCTTT. Protein sequence: CASRTGAGTEAFF. This chain connects TRBV27 to TRBJ1-1; 8 nucleotides match TRBD1. The germline CDR1 and CDR2 sequences are MNHEY and SMNVEV (reference sequence). V gave up 6 bases and J gave up 5 bases; unmatched junction bases: 5. This CDR3 spans 13 amino acids.

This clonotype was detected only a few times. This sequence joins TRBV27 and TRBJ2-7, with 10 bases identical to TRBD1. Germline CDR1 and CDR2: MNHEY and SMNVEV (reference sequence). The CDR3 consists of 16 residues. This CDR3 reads CATTFRPGTGAYEQYF. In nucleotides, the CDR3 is TGTGCTACAACTTTTAGACCCGGGACAGGGGCATACGAGCAGTACTTC.

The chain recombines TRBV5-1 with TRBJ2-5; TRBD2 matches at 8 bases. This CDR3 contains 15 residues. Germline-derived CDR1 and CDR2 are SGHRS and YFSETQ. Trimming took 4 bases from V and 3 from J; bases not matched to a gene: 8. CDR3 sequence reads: CASSPWGAGEETQYF. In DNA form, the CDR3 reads TGCGCCAGCAGCCCTTGGGGAGCGGGGGAAGAGACCCAGTACTTC.

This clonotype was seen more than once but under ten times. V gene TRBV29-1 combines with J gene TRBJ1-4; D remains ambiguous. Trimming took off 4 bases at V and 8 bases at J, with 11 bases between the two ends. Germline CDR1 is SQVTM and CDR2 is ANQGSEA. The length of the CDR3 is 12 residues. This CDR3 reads CSVGRVGEKLFF. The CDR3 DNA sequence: TGCAGCGTTGGGAGGGTGGGGGAAAAACTGTTTTTT.

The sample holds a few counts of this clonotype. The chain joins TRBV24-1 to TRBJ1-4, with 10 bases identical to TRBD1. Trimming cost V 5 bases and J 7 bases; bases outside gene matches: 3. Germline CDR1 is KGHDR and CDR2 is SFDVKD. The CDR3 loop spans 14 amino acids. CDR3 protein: CATSGTGGSEKLFF. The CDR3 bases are TGTGCCACCAGTGGGACAGGGGGAAGTGAAAAACTGTTTTTT.

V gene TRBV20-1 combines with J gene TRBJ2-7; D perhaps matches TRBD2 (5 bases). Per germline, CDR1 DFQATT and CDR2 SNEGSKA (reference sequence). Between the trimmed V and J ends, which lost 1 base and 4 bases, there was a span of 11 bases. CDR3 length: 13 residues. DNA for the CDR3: TGCAGTGCTAGAGTTTCACCGGGGTACGAGCAGTACTTC. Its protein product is CSARVSPGYEQYF.

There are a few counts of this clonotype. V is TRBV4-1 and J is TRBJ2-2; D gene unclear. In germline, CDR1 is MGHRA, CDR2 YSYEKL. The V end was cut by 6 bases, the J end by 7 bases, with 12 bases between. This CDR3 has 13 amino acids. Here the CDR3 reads CASSTTPHGELFF. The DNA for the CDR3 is TGCGCCAGCAGTACCACTCCCCACGGGGAGCTGTTTTTT.

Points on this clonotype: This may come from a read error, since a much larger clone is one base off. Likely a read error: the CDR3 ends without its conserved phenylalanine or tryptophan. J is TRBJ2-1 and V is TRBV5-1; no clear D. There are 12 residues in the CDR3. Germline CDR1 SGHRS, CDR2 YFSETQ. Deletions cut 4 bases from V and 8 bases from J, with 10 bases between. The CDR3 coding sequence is TGCGCCAGCAGCCCCCCGTCGGATGAGCAGTTCCTC. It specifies CASSPPSDEQFL.

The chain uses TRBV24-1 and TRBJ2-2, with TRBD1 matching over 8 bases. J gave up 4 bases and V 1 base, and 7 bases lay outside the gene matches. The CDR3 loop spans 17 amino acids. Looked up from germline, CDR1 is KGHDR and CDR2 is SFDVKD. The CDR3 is CATSDLGQGLSTGELFF. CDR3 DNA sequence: TGTGCCACCAGTGATTTAGGACAGGGATTATCCACCGGGGAGCTGTTTTTT.

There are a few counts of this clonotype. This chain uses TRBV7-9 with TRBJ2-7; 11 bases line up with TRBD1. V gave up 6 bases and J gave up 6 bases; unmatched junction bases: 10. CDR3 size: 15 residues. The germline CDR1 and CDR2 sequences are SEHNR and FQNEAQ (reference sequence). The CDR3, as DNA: TGTGCCAGCAGTGTTCGGACAGGGGGCAAAGGCGAGCAGTACTTC. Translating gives CASSVRTGGKGEQYF.

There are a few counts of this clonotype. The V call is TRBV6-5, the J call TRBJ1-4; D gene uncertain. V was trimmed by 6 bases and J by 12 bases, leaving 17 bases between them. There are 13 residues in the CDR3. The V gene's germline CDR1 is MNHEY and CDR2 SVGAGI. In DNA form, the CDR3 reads TGTGCCAGCAGCAGACGGGAGGCGAATGAACTGTTTTTT. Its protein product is CASSRREANELFF.

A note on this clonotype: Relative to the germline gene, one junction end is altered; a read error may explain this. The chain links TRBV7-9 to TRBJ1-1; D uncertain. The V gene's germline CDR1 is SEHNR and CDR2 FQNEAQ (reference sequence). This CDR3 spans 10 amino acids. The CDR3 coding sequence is TGTGCCAGCAGCTTTAGGCCAGCGCAGTTT. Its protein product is CASSFRPAQF.